Each of the 5 T cell receptor beta chains below was sequenced from the same sample in a study of T-cell reconstitution after alpha-beta-depleted transplantation in children. Molecular barcoding with unique molecular identifiers was used for the TCRbeta library. TCRdb used MiXCR to reprocess the PCR reads, holding one entry per CDR3 protein. Of some 140,000 distinct CDR3 sequences in the sample, roughly 10% were seen once. The specimen comprised PBMCs, mostly from graft donor cells, sampled 180 days after TCRalphabeta/CD19-depleted stem cell transplant. The source is a girl under three years old who had a stem cell transplant for combined immunodeficiency, so the T cells may come from the graft donor.

The chain recombines TRBV30 with TRBJ1-4; D is ambiguous. V shed 4 bases and J shed 8 bases, with 20 bases lying between them. Germline values: CDR1 GTSNPN, CDR2 SVGIG (reference sequence). The CDR3 is 15 residues long. This CDR3 reads CAWNPGKGFGEKLFF. The CDR3 bases are TGTGCCTGGAACCCTGGGAAAGGCTTCGGGGAAAAACTGTTTTTT.

The gene calls are TRBV19 and TRBJ2-7, with D perhaps given as TRBD1 or TRBD2 (6 bases each). CDR1 is LNHDA, CDR2 SQIVND, per germline (reference sequence). There are 15 residues in the CDR3. Trimming removed 5 bases at V and 4 bases at J, with 18 bases between. CDR3: CASSFGGSRGYEQYF. The CDR3 DNA is TGTGCCAGTAGTTTCGGAGGGTCCAGGGGATACGAGCAGTACTTC. Together with reference TRBV19 and TRBJ2-7, the CDR3 gives the full variable domain: DGGITQSPKYLFRKEGQNVTLSCEQNLNHDAMYWYRQDPGQGLRLIYYSQIVNDFQKGDIAEGYSVSREKKESFPLTVTSAQKNPTAFYLCASSFGGSRGYEQYFGPGTRLTVT.

About this clonotype: At one boundary the junction diverges from the germline segment, which might be a read error. The V and J genes are TRBV12-3 or TRBV12-4 and TRBJ2-7; 12 bases are a match to TRBD2. The CDR3 consists of 13 residues. CDR3 DNA: TGTTCCAGCACCGGACTAGCGGGAAACGAGCAGTACTTC. Translating it yields CSSTGLAGNEQYF.

This clonotype has ten or more counts. One end of the junction does not line up with germline, which may come from a read error. The chain recombines TRBV12-3 or TRBV12-4 with TRBJ2-7; unclear D gene. This CDR3 has 11 residues. CDR3 DNA sequence: TGTGCCAGCAGCTTAGGGTACGAGCAGTACTTC. Protein sequence: CASSLGYEQYF.

This clonotype was seen a handful of times. V gene TRBV29-1 combines with J gene TRBJ1-1; D is possibly TRBD1 (6 bases). V gave up 4 bases and J gave up 3 bases, with 18 bases separating them. The CDR3 totals 15 residues. In germline, CDR1 is SQVTM, CDR2 ANQGSEA. Here the CDR3 reads CSVGGGGGGHTEAFF. CDR3 in DNA: TGCAGCGTTGGGGGAGGGGGAGGAGGACACACTGAAGCTTTCTTT.